This T cell receptor (beta chain) was captured by sequencing in a study of blood T cell repertoires in COVID-19. Assay used: immunoSEQ multiplex PCR; TCRdb lists only in-frame clones, some missing. The data show fewer than 85,000 clones, approximately 85% seen once. Per germline, CDR1 LNHDA and CDR2 SQIVND (reference sequence). The CDR3 runs to 13 residues. Losses at the gene ends were 5 bases for V and 12 bases for J; bases not matched to a gene: 3. This rearrangement joins TRBV19 to TRBJ2-6, with 11 bases aligning to TRBD1. What was sequenced was peripheral blood. The receptor comes from an older man with acute or convalescent COVID-19. CDR3 DNA: TGTGCCAGTAGTGGACAGGGGGCGAGCGTCCTGACTTTC. Encoded protein: CASSGQGASVLTF.